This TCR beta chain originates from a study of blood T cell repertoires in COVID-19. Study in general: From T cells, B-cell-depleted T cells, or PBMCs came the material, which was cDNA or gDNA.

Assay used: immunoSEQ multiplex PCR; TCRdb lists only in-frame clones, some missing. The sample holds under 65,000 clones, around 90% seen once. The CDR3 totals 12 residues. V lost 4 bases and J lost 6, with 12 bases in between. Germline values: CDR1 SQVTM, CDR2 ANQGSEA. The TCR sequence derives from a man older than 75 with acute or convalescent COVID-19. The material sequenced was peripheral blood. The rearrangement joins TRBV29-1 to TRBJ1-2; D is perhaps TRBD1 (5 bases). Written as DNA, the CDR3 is TGCAGCGTTGTTCGGGGGGACCATGGCTACACCTTC. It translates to CSVVRGDHGYTF. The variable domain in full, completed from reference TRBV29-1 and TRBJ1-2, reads SAVISQKPSRDICQRGTSLTIQCQVDSQVTMMFWYRQQPGQSLTLIATANQGSEATYESGFVIDKFPISRPNLTFSTLTVSNMSPEDSSIYLCSVVRGDHGYTFGSGTRLTVV.